Sequencing of this T cell receptor (beta chain) was carried out in a study of immune evolution from preneoplasia to lung adenocarcinoma. Overall study findings and caveats: Top clone frequencies peaked in normal lung, apparently declining through invasive adenocarcinoma.

Sequenced by immunoSEQ multiplex PCR; TCRdb stores in-frame clones only, minus some. The sample holds about 2,500 clones, roughly 80% seen once. V trimming: 6 bases; J trimming: 2 bases; junction bases outside the gene matches: 7. The CDR3 loop spans 14 amino acids. CDR1 is SNHLY and CDR2 is FYNNEI in the germline V gene. On this clone: Its antigen is undetermined.

Between the mid-2010s and the late 2010s, patients underwent resection in Japan or China. The chain links TRBV2 to TRBJ2-7; 7 bases agree with TRBD1. Sequenced input: FFPE adjacent normal lung tissue. This receptor was identified in a person between 70 and 80 years old with lung adenocarcinoma. In DNA form, the CDR3 reads TGTGCCAGCAGCGGACAGGAAAACACCTACGAGCAGTACTTC. Protein sequence: CASSGQENTYEQYF.